A single sample is the source of the 21 T cell receptor beta chains below, sequenced in a study of T-cell memory formation after mild COVID-19. TCRdb fed the 5' RACE reads into MiXCR, producing one record per CDR3 protein. The sample has 550,000 to 600,000 distinct CDR3 sequences, about 20% seen once. Input material: PBMCs or a T cell subset sorted from them (not recorded which). The receptor source for this set is an adult woman who had mild COVID-19 (a few samples of this study predate the infection). Cell type and time point are not known.

This clonotype was found a few times. V and J are TRBV10-2 and TRBJ2-1; 15 bases are a match to TRBD2. J gave up 4 bases and V 3 bases, and 10 bases lay outside the gene matches. The germline CDR1 and CDR2 sequences are WSHSY and SAAADI. The CDR3 length is 19 residues. CDR3 coding DNA: TGCGCCAGCAGTGAATCAATTGGGACTAGCGGGAGGTTGTACAATGAGCAGTTCTTC. Its translation: CASSESIGTSGRLYNEQFF.

On this clonotype: This may be a read error: a much more frequent sequence differs by one nucleotide. This rearrangement joins TRBV24-1 to TRBJ2-2; D possibly uses TRBD1 or TRBD2 (5 bases each). Germline values: CDR1 KGHDR, CDR2 SFDVKD. The CDR3 runs to 15 residues. The CDR3 reads CATSDQGEDTGELIF. The CDR3 DNA reads as TGTGCCACCAGCGACCAGGGCGAGGACACCGGGGAGCTGATTTTT.

The sample holds a few counts of this clonotype. The chain employs TRBV6-6 and TRBJ1-1, with 9 bases fitting TRBD1. V lost 6 bases, J lost 5 bases, and 19 bases stayed unmatched. The CDR3 is 18 residues long. Germline V gives CDR1 MNHNY, CDR2 SVGAGI (reference sequence). CDR3 DNA: TGTGCCAGCAGCCCCGGTCTTACGGGACAGGGTCAAGCGACTGAAGCTTTCTTT. It specifies CASSPGLTGQGQATEAFF.

Only a few counts were recorded for this clonotype. The chain combines TRBV27 with TRBJ2-1; 8 nucleotides match TRBD1. Looked up from germline, CDR1 is MNHEY and CDR2 is SMNVEV (reference sequence). After removal of 6 bases from V and 1 base from J, the junction contained 5 bases not matched to a gene. This CDR3 has 15 residues. The CDR3 nucleotides read TGTGCCAGCAGAGACGGGACAGGATCCTACAATGAGCAGTTCTTC. This encodes CASRDGTGSYNEQFF.

The V call is TRBV6-5, the J call TRBJ2-7; a weak D match, TRBD2 (6 bases). Germline assignment: CDR1 MNHEY and CDR2 SVGAGI. This CDR3 has 14 amino acids. V was pared by 4 bases and J by 1 base, with 11 bases between. The CDR3 protein is CASSSDGGSYEQYF. The CDR3 DNA is TGTGCCAGCAGTTCGGACGGGGGTTCCTACGAGCAGTACTTC.

This rearrangement joins TRBV5-6 to TRBJ1-2; the match to TRBD1 covers 10 bases. Germline V gives CDR1 SGHDT, CDR2 YYEEEE. This CDR3 region has 16 residues. Germline trimming cut 2 bases from V and 8 bases from J; bases unmatched to any gene: 12. This CDR3 reads CASSFGPGQGIKGYTF. In DNA, the CDR3 is TGTGCCAGCAGCTTTGGACCGGGACAGGGGATAAAGGGCTACACCTTC.

This clonotype was seen ten or more times. The genes are TRBV18 and TRBJ2-1; possible D gene TRBD1, 6 bases. Germline CDR1 and CDR2: KGHSH and LQKENI. This CDR3 region has 14 residues. Trimming cost V 1 base and J 10 bases, with 14 bases left between them. CDR3 loop: CASSPQKQGLEQFF. The CDR3 bases are TGTGCCAGCTCACCACAAAAACAGGGTTTGGAGCAGTTCTTC.

This clonotype has a handful of counts. CDR3 in amino acids: CASSQSVAADSGANVLTF. The CDR3, as DNA: TGCGCCAGCAGTCAATCGGTTGCCGCTGACTCTGGGGCCAACGTCCTGACTTTC. The rearrangement uses TRBV23-1 and TRBJ2-6, with D hard to call. TRBV23-1 is an ORF for which the function is uncertain. V was trimmed by 0 bases and J by 0 bases, leaving 12 bases between them. This CDR3 spans 18 amino acids.

The genes are TRBV11-3 and TRBJ2-3; 8 bases match TRBD2. V dropped 5 bases and J dropped 2; count of bases not matched to a gene: 12. This CDR3 is built from 17 residues. Germline V gene lookup returns CDR1 SGHNT and CDR2 YENEEA. This CDR3 reads CASSDFLAGGDTDTQYF. CDR3 sequence (DNA): TGTGCCAGCAGCGACTTCCTAGCGGGTGGAGACACAGATACGCAGTATTTT. Filled out from reference TRBV11-3 and TRBJ2-3, the complete variable domain reads EAGVVQSPRYKIIEKKQPVAFWCNPISGHNTLYWYLQNLGQGPELLIRYENEEAVDDSQLPKDRFSAERLKGVDSTLKIQPAELGDSAVYLCASSDFLAGGDTDTQYFGPGTRLTVL.

The sample holds a few counts of this clonotype. The chain is built from TRBV7-9 and TRBJ1-3; no firm D call. Per the germline V gene, CDR1 is SEHNR and CDR2 is FQNEAQ (reference sequence). This CDR3 is built from 14 residues. Trimming removed 7 bases at V and 1 base at J, with 11 bases between. Here the CDR3 reads CASTPPASGNTIYF. The CDR3 DNA is TGTGCCAGCACCCCTCCGGCGTCTGGAAACACCATATATTTT.

This chain joins TRBV5-6 and TRBJ1-1; D is perhaps TRBD1 (5 bases). CDR1 and CDR2 from the germline V gene are SGHDT and YYEEEE. V shed 0 bases and J shed 8 bases, with 8 bases lying between them. This CDR3 has 12 amino acids. The CDR3 here is CASSLVKGEAFF. The CDR3 DNA reads TGTGCCAGCAGCTTGGTTAAGGGGGAAGCTTTCTTT.

This clonotype showed up just a few times. The chain is built from TRBV30 and TRBJ2-7; no clear D. The CDR3 runs 12 residues. Per the germline V gene, CDR1 is GTSNPN and CDR2 is SVGIG (reference sequence). V gave up 3 bases and J gave up 1 base, with 7 bases separating them. The CDR3 spells CAWRRLSYEQYF. DNA for the CDR3: TGTGCCTGGAGGCGACTGTCCTACGAGCAGTACTTC.

This chain joins TRBV7-8 and TRBJ1-1; D is possibly TRBD1 (6 bases). The CDR3 contains 17 residues. Germline loops: CDR1 SGHVS, CDR2 FQNEAQ. Trimming shortened V by 7 bases and J by 5 bases, and 26 bases separated the two germline ends. The CDR3 here is CASTPTPGGKEKTEAFF. CDR3 DNA: TGTGCCAGCACCCCAACTCCCGGGGGCAAAGAGAAGACTGAAGCTTTCTTT.

The chain uses TRBV4-1 and TRBJ2-7; a possible D gene is TRBD2 (5 bases). Germline CDR1 is MGHRA and CDR2 is YSYEKL. Trimming removed 0 bases at V and 7 bases at J, with 13 bases between. The CDR3 runs to 14 residues. CDR3 protein: CASSQDGKRWEQYF. The CDR3 DNA follows: TGCGCCAGCAGCCAAGATGGAAAGCGGTGGGAGCAGTACTTC.

This clonotype was picked up a small number of times. V is TRBV20-1 and J is TRBJ1-1; tentative D call: TRBD1 (6 bases). This CDR3 is built from 13 residues. Germline lookup yields CDR1 DFQATT and CDR2 SNEGSKA (reference sequence). The V gene lost 2 bases and the J gene lost 3 bases, with 10 bases spanning the gap. The CDR3 spells CSARNQGYTEAFF. The CDR3 bases are TGCAGTGCTAGAAACCAGGGGTACACTGAAGCTTTCTTT.

This clonotype was seen many times. V usage is TRBV12-3 or TRBV12-4 and J usage is TRBJ2-7; a possible D gene is TRBD2 (5 bases). Trimming pared 5 bases from V and 2 bases from J, leaving 13 bases between. The CDR3 consists of 14 residues. This CDR3 reads CASSPQAGTYEQYF. CDR3 in DNA: TGTGCCAGCAGTCCCCAGGCGGGTACCTACGAGCAGTACTTC.

This clonotype was seen a handful of times. This chain uses TRBV10-3 with TRBJ2-3; D remains unclear. V dropped 3 bases and J dropped 0 bases, with 13 bases sitting between them. The germline gives CDR1 ENHRY, CDR2 SYGVKD. CDR3 size: 16 residues. CDR3 bases: TGTGCCATCAGTGAAATAGAACAGCCTAGCACAGATACGCAGTATTTT. Translating gives CAISEIEQPSTDTQYF.

This clonotype has only a few counts. The chain has TRBV6-5 and TRBJ2-5, with D uncertain. This CDR3 region has 15 residues. V was clipped by 2 bases and J by 4 bases, with 14 bases between them. Germline V CDR1 and CDR2: MNHEY, SVGAGI. CDR3 region: CASSYGVWGIETQYF. Here the CDR3 DNA reads TGTGCCAGCAGTTACGGGGTTTGGGGTATAGAGACCCAGTACTTC.

V usage is TRBV2 and J usage is TRBJ2-7; 7 bases are a match to TRBD1. This CDR3 region has 15 residues. V lost 1 base and J lost 6; bases outside the gene matches: 9. Germline V gives CDR1 SNHLY, CDR2 FYNNEI. The CDR3 region is CASSEGQGVIGEQYF. Written as DNA, the CDR3 is TGTGCCAGCAGTGAAGGTCAGGGGGTTATCGGCGAGCAGTACTTC.

This clonotype was detected only a few times. The V call is TRBV12-3 or TRBV12-4, the J call TRBJ1-2; 8 nucleotides align to TRBD1. V trimming: 2 bases; J trimming: 5 bases; junction bases outside the gene matches: 4. The CDR3 covers 14 residues. CDR3 coding DNA: TGTGCCAGCAGTTTAAGGGGACAGGTGTATGGCTACACCTTC. It yields the protein CASSLRGQVYGYTF.

The sample holds a few counts of this clonotype. The chain links TRBV2 to TRBJ2-6, with unresolved D. The CDR3 consists of 15 residues. Germline V gene lookup returns CDR1 SNHLY and CDR2 FYNNEI. Trimming took 6 bases from V and 1 from J, leaving 10 bases between them. CDR3 in amino acids: CASRADLSGANVLTF. In nucleotides, the CDR3 is TGTGCCAGCAGGGCGGATTTATCTGGGGCCAACGTCCTGACTTTC.